The 12 T cell receptor beta chains in this list originate from one sample, sequenced in a study of naive and memory T cell subsets. Both TRBC1 and TRBC2 were covered by a beta constant-region primer of two equimolar oligonucleotides. Nested alpha and beta constant-region primers with the SP2 primer drove four PCR rounds on ligated cDNA. Each CDR3 protein is one row after TCRdb ran MiXCR on the UMI-ligation and nested PCR reads. The data show approximately 80,000 distinct CDR3 sequences, with 9% seen just once and about 1.3% held by the top ten. Specimen: naive CD8+ T cells from blood. The receptors shown here come from a human donor in good health.

Many counts were recorded for this clonotype. V and J are TRBV29-1 and TRBJ1-2; 7 bases agree with TRBD1. The CDR3 is 14 amino acids. The V gene's germline CDR1 is SQVTM and CDR2 ANQGSEA. The ends lost 3 bases at V and 6 bases at J; junction bases unmatched: 10. The CDR3 DNA reads as TGCAGCGTTGAGTCACAGGGGCGGGGAAATGGCTACACCTTC. Translation gives CSVESQGRGNGYTF.

This clonotype was counted ten times or more. V is TRBV7-6 and J is TRBJ2-2, with TRBD1 as a possible D gene (6 bases). V lost 1 base and J 0 bases, leaving 15 bases between the germline ends. This CDR3 has 18 amino acids. Germline lookup yields CDR1 SGHVS and CDR2 FNYEAQ. The CDR3 DNA reads as TGTGCCAGCAGCTTAGTTCGATCGGGACACCCGAACACCGGGGAGCTGTTTTTT. Protein product: CASSLVRSGHPNTGELFF. The full variable domain, with the rest looked up from reference TRBV7-6 and TRBJ2-2, is GAGVSQSPRYKVTKRGQDVALRCDPISGHVSLYWYRQALGQGPEFLTYFNYEAQQDKSGLPNDRFSAERPEGSISTLTIQRTEQRDSAMYRCASSLVRSGHPNTGELFFGEGSRLTVL.

This clonotype was picked up many times. The rearrangement joins TRBV29-1 to TRBJ1-1; D is perhaps TRBD1 (5 bases). Per germline, CDR1 SQVTM and CDR2 ANQGSEA. CDR3 size: 11 residues. With 7 bases removed from V and 13 bases from J, the gap between germline ends came to 19 bases. The chain's CDR3 is CSANGAGKCFF. The CDR3 nucleotides read TGCAGCGCCAACGGGGCGGGGAAATGTTTCTTT.

This clonotype was counted many times. The V gene is TRBV20-1, the J gene TRBJ1-1; 7 nucleotides agree with TRBD1. This CDR3 contains 14 residues. Germline V gene lookup returns CDR1 DFQATT and CDR2 SNEGSKA (reference sequence). The CDR3 is CTTPGGIGDTEAFF. CDR3 bases: TGCACCACACCAGGGGGTATCGGGGACACTGAAGCTTTCTTT.

In this sample, this clonotype turned up many times. DNA of the CDR3: TGTGCCAGCAGCCGGGACACCCTTTCACCTGGAAACACCATATATTTT. Residues: CASSRDTLSPGNTIYF. V and J are TRBV3-1 and TRBJ1-3, with D possibly TRBD1 on 6 matching bases. The V end lost 4 bases, the J end lost 2 bases, and 15 bases lay between the germline ends. Germline CDR1 is LGHDT and CDR2 is YNNKEL (reference sequence). CDR3 length: 16 residues.

The table lists this clonotype with many counts. The chain joins TRBV19 to TRBJ1-5; TRBD1 agrees at 9 bases. Germline V gives CDR1 LNHDA, CDR2 SQIVND (reference sequence). The CDR3 spans 16 residues. V dropped 3 bases and J dropped 0; count of bases not matched to a gene: 3. The CDR3 is CASSIRDRVSNQPQHF. The CDR3 nucleotides are TGTGCCAGTAGTATTCGGGACAGGGTTAGCAATCAGCCCCAGCATTTT.

The chain employs TRBV7-6 and TRBJ2-1, with unresolved D. Germline V gene lookup returns CDR1 SGHVS and CDR2 FNYEAQ. Trimming cost V 2 bases and J 8 bases, with 13 bases left between them. The CDR3 covers 14 residues. CDR3 region: CASSLFANGDEQFF. CDR3 DNA sequence: TGTGCCAGCAGCTTATTCGCGAATGGGGATGAGCAGTTCTTC.

A remark on this clonotype: One base separates it from a far larger clone, so it is likely a read error. The chain joins TRBV6-2 or TRBV6-3 to TRBJ2-6, with D tentatively TRBD1 (5 bases). The germline gives CDR1 MNHEY, CDR2 SVGEGT. The CDR3 is 12 amino acids. CDR3 loop: CASSSGANVLIF. In DNA, the CDR3 is TGTGCCAGCAGTTCTGGGGCCAACGTCCTGATTTTC.

The V and J genes are TRBV6-2 or TRBV6-3 and TRBJ1-4; no firm D call. CDR1 MNHEY and CDR2 SVGEGT come from the germline V gene. This CDR3 region has 15 residues. Trimming took off 3 bases at V and 0 bases at J, with 8 bases between the two ends. The DNA for the CDR3 is TGTGCCAGCAGTTATACGGTTTCAACTAATGAAAAACTGTTTTTT. Its protein is CASSYTVSTNEKLFF.

This clonotype was recorded only once. The chain links TRBV12-5 to TRBJ2-3, with D tentatively TRBD1 (5 bases). The CDR3 is 13 residues long. Deletions cut 1 base from V and 3 bases from J, with 5 bases between. Germline values: CDR1 LGHNT, CDR2 FRNRAP. CDR3 amino acids: CASGLEGTDTQYF. DNA for the CDR3: TGTGCTAGTGGTTTGGAGGGGACAGATACGCAGTATTTT.

This clonotype appeared many times. The V call is TRBV29-1, the J call TRBJ2-1; 7 bases match TRBD1. The CDR3 spans 13 residues. Losses at the gene ends were 7 bases for V and 5 bases for J; bases not matched to a gene: 8. The V gene's germline CDR1 is SQVTM and CDR2 ANQGSEA. The DNA for the CDR3 is TGCAGCGCGCCCGGGACAGATAACAATGAGCAGTTCTTC. It codes for CSAPGTDNNEQFF.

In this sample, this clonotype turned up many times. V usage is TRBV7-2 and J usage is TRBJ2-7; 10 bases are shared with TRBD2. Germline CDR1 reads SGHTA; CDR2 reads FQGNSA. This CDR3 region has 16 residues. V trimming: 1 base; J trimming: 7 bases; junction bases outside the gene matches: 10. CDR3 sequence: CASSLEAAGGPGEQYF. CDR3 in DNA: TGTGCCAGCAGCTTAGAGGCAGCGGGAGGGCCGGGGGAGCAGTACTTC.